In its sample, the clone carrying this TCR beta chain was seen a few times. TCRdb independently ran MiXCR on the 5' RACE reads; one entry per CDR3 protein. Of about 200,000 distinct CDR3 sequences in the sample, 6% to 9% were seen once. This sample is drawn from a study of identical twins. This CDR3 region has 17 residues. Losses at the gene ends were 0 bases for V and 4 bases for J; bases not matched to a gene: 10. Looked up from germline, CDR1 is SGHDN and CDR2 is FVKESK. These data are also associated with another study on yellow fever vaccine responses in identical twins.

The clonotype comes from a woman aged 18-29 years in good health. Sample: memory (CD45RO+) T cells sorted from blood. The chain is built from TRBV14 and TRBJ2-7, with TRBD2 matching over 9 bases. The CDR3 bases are TGTGCCAGCAGCCAAGATTATAGGGCTAGCGGGGAATACGAGCAGTACTTC. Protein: CASSQDYRASGEYEQYF.